These 13 T cell receptor beta chains were all obtained from the same sample, sequenced in a study of blood T cell repertoires in COVID-19. The repertoire was sequenced with immunoSEQ multiplex PCR; TCRdb's copy has only in-frame clones and lacks some. The sample carries 140,000 or so clones, about 88% recorded once. The sequencing input was peripheral blood. These receptors originate from a human donor with acute or convalescent COVID-19. The donor label of this sample is uncertain.

V gene TRBV5-6 combines with J gene TRBJ2-1, with TRBD2 as a possible D gene (6 bases). CDR3 length: 14 amino acids. Germline values: CDR1 SGHDT, CDR2 YYEEEE. Trimming shortened V by 4 bases and J by 9 bases, and 17 bases separated the two germline ends. This chain's CDR3 is CASSRELTGGEQFF. The CDR3 DNA reads as TGTGCCAGCAGCCGGGAGCTGACCGGCGGTGAGCAGTTCTTC.

The chain couples TRBV28 to TRBJ1-6; D is possibly TRBD1 (6 bases). Trimming took off 6 bases at V and 10 bases at J, with 13 bases between the two ends. The CDR3 has 13 residues. Germline CDR1 and CDR2: MDHEN and SYDVKM. The CDR3 DNA sequence: TGTGCCAGCAGAACAGGGTTTGGCTCACCCCTCCACTTT. This gives the protein CASRTGFGSPLHF.

CDR3 nucleotides: TGTGCCTGGAGTGCGGGACTCGGGCAAGGCAATCAGCCCCAGCATTTT. Residues: CAWSAGLGQGNQPQHF. The chain has TRBV30 and TRBJ1-5; D perhaps matches TRBD1 (5 bases). The V gene lost 1 base and the J gene lost 2 bases, with 15 bases spanning the gap. This CDR3 spans 16 amino acids. In germline, CDR1 is GTSNPN, CDR2 SVGIG (reference sequence).

The J gene is TRBJ1-5, the V gene TRBV9; weak D call: TRBD1 (6 bases). The CDR3 is made up of 14 amino acids. CDR1 and CDR2 (germline): SGDLS, YYNGEE. V dropped 7 bases and J dropped 0 bases, with 11 bases sitting between them. The chain's CDR3 is CASSKGDSNQPQHF. The CDR3, as DNA: TGTGCCAGCTCAAAGGGGGATAGCAATCAGCCCCAGCATTTT.

The chain links TRBV27 to TRBJ2-3; 7 nucleotides match TRBD2. The CDR3 is made up of 16 amino acids. Trimming cost V 1 base and J 3 bases; bases outside gene matches: 7. Germline CDR1 MNHEY, CDR2 SMNVEV (reference sequence). The CDR3 loop is CASSLYAGDITDTQYF. CDR3 nucleotide sequence: TGTGCCAGCAGTTTATACGCGGGGGATATAACAGATACGCAGTATTTT.

This sequence joins TRBV11-3 and TRBJ1-1; D is unresolved. CDR3 length: 15 amino acids. Trimming pared 1 base from V and 1 base from J, leaving 10 bases between. Germline V gene data show CDR1 as SGHNT and CDR2 as YENEEA. DNA for the CDR3: TGTGCCAGCAGCTTAGGGCAGTATTGGAACACTGAAGCTTTCTTT. Protein: CASSLGQYWNTEAFF.

The chain combines TRBV18 with TRBJ2-1; D may be TRBD2 (6 bases). Trimming removed 4 bases from V and 8 bases from J, with 15 bases in between. Germline V gene lookup returns CDR1 KGHSH and CDR2 LQKENI. The CDR3 is 14 amino acids. CDR3 DNA: TGTGCCAGCTCACAGGGGTCACGGAGGGATGAGCAGTTCTTC. It codes for CASSQGSRRDEQFF.

This rearrangement joins TRBV4-2 to TRBJ1-5, with D unclear. Germline loops: CDR1 LGHNA, CDR2 YNFKEQ. Trimming left V 4 bases short and J 2 bases short, with 9 bases between. This CDR3 is 14 amino acids long. CDR3 protein: CASSLNGGNQPQHF. In DNA, the CDR3 is TGTGCCAGCAGCCTAAACGGGGGCAATCAGCCCCAGCATTTT.

The gene calls are TRBV4-1 and TRBJ1-2, with D hard to call. CDR3 length: 13 residues. Trimming took off 7 bases at V and 8 bases at J, with 17 bases between the two ends. Germline V CDR1 and CDR2: MGHRA, YSYEKL. This CDR3 reads CASTPSQEGGYTF. The CDR3 DNA sequence: TGCGCCAGCACCCCAAGCCAGGAAGGCGGCTACACCTTC.

V gene TRBV30 combines with J gene TRBJ2-3, with 14 bases matching TRBD2. Germline CDR1 and CDR2: GTSNPN and SVGIG (reference sequence). The CDR3 covers 16 residues. Losses at the gene ends were 3 bases for V and 3 bases for J; bases not matched to a gene: 5. CDR3 coding DNA: TGTGCCTGGAGCGTCGGACTAGCGGGAGGAACAGATACGCAGTATTTT. Protein: CAWSVGLAGGTDTQYF.

In this sample, this clone turned up a few times. This chain links TRBV12-3 or TRBV12-4 with TRBJ2-7, with D tentatively TRBD1 (6 bases). The CDR3 extends over 12 amino acids. V lost 5 bases to trimming and J lost 3 bases, with 8 bases between them. DNA for the CDR3: TGTGCCAGCAGTCCGACAGGCTACGAGCAGTACTTC. This sequence encodes CASSPTGYEQYF.

The V and J genes are TRBV7-2 and TRBJ1-3; TRBD1 aligns across 7 bases. This CDR3 has 15 amino acids. CDR1 and CDR2 (germline): SGHTA, FQGNSA. Trimming took 5 bases from V and 2 from J; bases not matched to a gene: 6. In nucleotides, the CDR3 is TGTGCCAGCAGCCCCCGACAGGGAGCTGGAAACACCATATATTTT. Its translation is CASSPRQGAGNTIYF.

This chain connects TRBV5-5 to TRBJ1-2; 8 bases are a match to TRBD1. Germline V gene data show CDR1 as SGHKS and CDR2 as YYEKEE (reference sequence). The CDR3 is 16 residues long. J was trimmed by 6 bases and V by 4 bases; bases with no gene match: 14. This chain's CDR3 is CASSVNSGQAIDGYTF. DNA for the CDR3: TGTGCCAGCAGCGTCAATTCGGGACAGGCAATAGATGGCTACACCTTC. Combining the CDR3 with reference TRBV5-5 and TRBJ1-2 gives the whole variable domain DAGVTQSPTHLIKTRGQQVTLRCSPISGHKSVSWYQQVLGQGPQFIFQYYEKEERGRGNFPDRFSARQFPNYSSELNVNALLLGDSALYLCASSVNSGQAIDGYTFGSGTRLTVV.